The clone carrying this T cell receptor (beta chain) was found a few times. The CDR3 has 14 amino acids. Germline assignment: CDR1 LNHNV and CDR2 YYDKDF (reference sequence). V was cut by 3 bases and J by 10 bases, with 16 bases left in between. TCRbeta library preparation incorporated unique molecular identifiers. A single record per CDR3 protein comes from TCRdb applying MiXCR to the PCR reads. The sample includes around 370,000 distinct CDR3 sequences, over 9% seen only once; the top ten take under 3%. This entry is derived from a study of T-cell reconstitution after alpha-beta-depleted transplantation in children.

V and J are TRBV15 and TRBJ2-1; D could derive from TRBD1 or TRBD2 (5 bases each). This TCR came from a human donor who donated a stem cell graft to a child with acute lymphoblastic leukemia. The sequenced sample was PBMCs from the stem cell graft donor, obtained from the stem cell graft. CDR3 nucleotide sequence: TGTGCCACCAGCAGCCCGCTGGGGGTCGGGGAGCAGTTCTTC. It specifies CATSSPLGVGEQFF.